The 24 T cell receptor beta chains reported below all come from one sample, sequenced in a study of T cells in lung cancer brain metastases. The repertoire was sequenced with immunoSEQ multiplex PCR; TCRdb's copy has only in-frame clones and lacks some. The sample carries several thousand clones, about 85% recorded once. Source material: tumor tissue from a brain metastasis. Receptors originate from a woman aged 45-65 years with non-small cell lung cancer that had spread to the brain.

The rearrangement joins TRBV4-1 to TRBJ1-6, with TRBD1 identical over 8 bases. In germline, CDR1 is MGHRA, CDR2 YSYEKL. The CDR3 contains 18 residues. V shed 3 bases, J shed 3 bases, and the junction held 10 bases outside the gene matches. In DNA form, the CDR3 reads TGCGCCAGCAGCCAGGAAGACAACAGGGGGTACTATAATTCACCCCTCCACTTT. It is translated as CASSQEDNRGYYNSPLHF.

The chain uses TRBV29-1 and TRBJ2-5, with 13 bases identical to TRBD2. This CDR3 has 16 amino acids. Germline lookup yields CDR1 SQVTM and CDR2 ANQGSEA. Trimming took 4 bases from V and 5 from J; bases not matched to a gene: 10. The CDR3 coding sequence is TGCAGCGTTGCAGGTGGGGGACTAGCGGGGAGGGAGACCCAGTACTTC. Amino acids: CSVAGGGLAGRETQYF.

The chain employs TRBV14 and TRBJ1-5, with D unresolved. Between the trimmed V and J ends, which lost 0 bases and 7 bases, there was a span of 7 bases. This CDR3 has 13 amino acids. Per germline, CDR1 SGHDN and CDR2 FVKESK. The CDR3, as DNA: TGTGCCAGCAGCCAAGATTGGGGACAGCCCCAGCATTTT. Amino acid sequence: CASSQDWGQPQHF.

This clone was picked up one time. This chain uses TRBV6-1 with TRBJ1-2; no firm D call. This CDR3 has 15 amino acids. Trimming cost V 7 bases and J 3 bases, with 18 bases left between them. Germline V gives CDR1 MNHNS, CDR2 SASEGT. CDR3 DNA: TGTGCCAGCACCCTTTTGACCGCGGATGACTATGGCTACACCTTC. Residues: CASTLLTADDYGYTF.

The chain recombines TRBV9 with TRBJ2-3; 8 bases are a match to TRBD1. This CDR3 region has 15 residues. Per the germline V gene, CDR1 is SGDLS and CDR2 is YYNGEE. With V trimmed by 4 bases and J by 2 bases, 6 bases remained unmatched. The CDR3, as DNA: TGTGCCAGCAGCCCCTGGACAGGGAACACAGATACGCAGTATTTT. Translation: CASSPWTGNTDTQYF.

This clone was observed once. One junction end disagrees with the germline gene, perhaps due to a read error. CDR3 sequence: CSAREDMQYF. Here the CDR3 DNA reads TGCAGTGCTAGAGAAGATATGCAGTATTTT. This chain joins TRBV20-1 and TRBJ2-3; no clear D. The length of the CDR3 is 10 residues. Germline CDR1 is DFQATT and CDR2 is SNEGSKA (reference sequence).

The rearrangement links TRBV18 to TRBJ1-1; no definite D call. Deletions cut 0 bases from V and 3 bases from J, with 5 bases between. Germline lookup yields CDR1 KGHSH and CDR2 LQKENI. This CDR3 contains 13 residues. This chain's CDR3 is CASSPPDDTEAFF. As DNA, the CDR3 is TGTGCCAGCTCACCACCGGACGACACTGAAGCTTTCTTT.

J is TRBJ1-1 and V is TRBV28; 9 positions match TRBD1. The CDR3 sequence is 16 residues long. Germline V CDR1 and CDR2: MDHEN, SYDVKM. J was trimmed by 2 bases and V by 5 bases; bases with no gene match: 9. CDR3 amino acids: CASSTPMTGGNTEAFF. The CDR3 nucleotides are TGTGCCAGCAGTACCCCCATGACAGGGGGAAACACTGAAGCTTTCTTT. Based on the CDR3 plus reference TRBV28 and TRBJ1-1, the full variable domain is DVKVTQSSRYLVKRTGEKVFLECVQDMDHENMFWYRQDPGLGLRLIYFSYDVKMKEKGDIPEGYSVSREKKERFSLILESASTNQTSMYLCASSTPMTGGNTEAFFGQGTRLTVV.

The chain couples TRBV5-4 to TRBJ1-1, with D perhaps matching TRBD1 (5 bases). Trimming removed 6 bases from V and 8 bases from J, with 14 bases in between. This CDR3 has 12 amino acids. The V gene's germline CDR1 is SGHNT and CDR2 YYREEE (reference sequence). CDR3 DNA sequence: TGTGCCAGCATCTTTCGGGGGGGAGAAGCTTTCTTT. Translating gives CASIFRGGEAFF. Based on the CDR3 plus reference TRBV5-4 and TRBJ1-1, the full variable domain is ETGVTQSPTHLIKTRGQQVTLRCSSQSGHNTVSWYQQALGQGPQFIFQYYREEENGRGNFPPRFSGLQFPNYSSELNVNALELDDSALYLCASIFRGGEAFFGQGTRLTVV.

The chain employs TRBV11-2 and TRBJ1-2, with D possibly matching TRBD1 (5 bases). The CDR3 consists of 13 residues. Germline lookup yields CDR1 SGHAT and CDR2 FQNNGV. The V end lost 5 bases, the J end lost 1 base, and 8 bases lay between the germline ends. The CDR3 coding sequence is TGTGCCAGCAGCCAGGGTGTTAACTATGGCTACACCTTC. It is translated as CASSQGVNYGYTF. Using reference TRBV11-2 and TRBJ1-2 for the parts outside the CDR3, the full variable domain is EAGVAQSPRYKIIEKRQSVAFWCNPISGHATLYWYQQILGQGPKLLIQFQNNGVVDDSQLPKDRFSAERLKGVDSTLKIQPAKLEDSAVYLCASSQGVNYGYTFGSGTRLTVV.

V gene TRBV9 combines with J gene TRBJ2-1; TRBD2 matches 10 bases. With 2 bases clipped from V and 1 base from J, the junction kept 6 bases outside the gene matches. This CDR3 is built from 17 residues. From germline, CDR1 is SGDLS and CDR2 YYNGEE. The CDR3 protein is CASSVGWTSGSYNEQFF. The CDR3 DNA follows: TGTGCCAGCAGCGTTGGGTGGACTAGCGGATCCTACAATGAGCAGTTCTTC.

This chain uses TRBV27 with TRBJ2-6, with no clear D. From germline, CDR1 is MNHEY and CDR2 SMNVEV (reference sequence). The CDR3 runs 16 residues. Trimming removed 10 bases from V and 0 bases from J, with 16 bases in between. The DNA for the CDR3 is TGTGCCACCGAACCAGGTGCCCACTCTGGGGCCAACGTCCTGACTTTC. This gives the protein CATEPGAHSGANVLTF.

The genes are TRBV5-1 and TRBJ1-1, with a possible D match to TRBD1 (6 bases). The CDR3 sequence is 14 residues long. Germline assignment: CDR1 SGHRS and CDR2 YFSETQ. The ends were cut back, 4 bases at V and 4 bases at J, with 14 bases in the middle. The CDR3 sequence: CASSPRQDSTEAFF. The CDR3 DNA sequence: TGCGCCAGCAGCCCACGACAGGACAGCACTGAAGCTTTCTTT.

This clone was seen once. The genes are TRBV11-2 and TRBJ1-3, with TRBD1 as a possible D gene (5 bases). The V and J ends lost 6 bases and 4 bases respectively, with 13 bases between them. Germline values: CDR1 SGHAT, CDR2 FQNNGV. CDR3 length equals 14 residues. The CDR3 here is CASRMGTPGNTIYF. CDR3 nucleotide sequence: TGTGCCAGCAGGATGGGGACTCCCGGAAACACCATATATTTT.

The V gene is TRBV11-2, the J gene TRBJ2-1; D not certain. Germline V lookup: CDR1 SGHAT, CDR2 FQNNGV. The CDR3 covers 15 residues. The V and J ends lost 1 base and 6 bases respectively, with 13 bases between them. The CDR3 coding sequence is TGTGCCAGCAGCTTAGTTGGGCCCGGTGGCAATGAGCAGTTCTTC. Translation: CASSLVGPGGNEQFF.

The chain recombines TRBV11-2 with TRBJ2-3; 10 bases align to TRBD1. The CDR3 loop spans 13 amino acids. Germline-derived CDR1 and CDR2 are SGHAT and FQNNGV. V lost 4 bases to trimming and J lost 6 bases; unmatched junction nucleotides: 1. CDR3 sequence: CASSSGQGDTQYF. In DNA form, the CDR3 reads TGTGCCAGCAGCTCGGGACAGGGGGATACGCAGTATTTT.

V is TRBV15 and J is TRBJ2-7, with D possibly TRBD2 on 6 matching bases. CDR3 length equals 15 residues. Germline V gives CDR1 LNHNV, CDR2 YYDKDF (reference sequence). Trimming left V 2 bases short and J 4 bases short, with 15 bases between. CDR3 sequence (DNA): TGTGCCACCAGCAGATCAAACAGCGGGTCTTACGAGCAGTACTTC. Residues: CATSRSNSGSYEQYF.

J is TRBJ2-1 and V is TRBV7-2; a possible D gene is TRBD2 (5 bases). In germline, CDR1 is SGHTA, CDR2 FQGNSA. V was cut by 6 bases and J by 7 bases, with 10 bases left in between. The CDR3 is made up of 12 amino acids. CDR3 protein: CASRLVKNEQFF. For the CDR3, the DNA is TGTGCCAGCAGACTAGTCAAGAATGAGCAGTTCTTC.

This clone occurred a few times. The V gene is TRBV7-3, the J gene TRBJ2-6, with D possibly TRBD1 on 6 matching bases. The CDR3 has 19 amino acids. V lost 0 bases to trimming and J lost 0 bases, with 15 bases between them. Germline CDR1 and CDR2: SGHTA and FQGTGA. CDR3 protein: CASSLTGSLQGSGANVLTF. The CDR3 nucleotides read TGTGCCAGCAGCTTAACGGGATCTTTACAGGGCTCTGGGGCCAACGTCCTGACTTTC.

The rearrangement uses TRBV4-2 and TRBJ2-1; 11 bases match TRBD2. Germline V gene sequence: CDR1 LGHNA, CDR2 YNFKEQ. The CDR3 runs to 19 residues. The trim removed 3 bases at V and 0 bases at J, leaving 10 bases unmatched. The CDR3 DNA reads TGTGCCAGCAGCCAGAGTCTAGCGGGAGGTCCGAGCTCCTACAATGAGCAGTTCTTC. Residues: CASSQSLAGGPSSYNEQFF.

V usage is TRBV7-2 and J usage is TRBJ1-1; a weak D match, TRBD1 (5 bases). This CDR3 contains 12 residues. V lost 4 bases and J lost 4, with 7 bases in between. Germline V gives CDR1 SGHTA, CDR2 FQGNSA. CDR3 sequence reads: CASSWGGTEAFF. The CDR3 nucleotides read TGTGCCAGCAGCTGGGGGGGCACTGAAGCTTTCTTT.

The CDR3 sequence is CAWSGSGTEAFF. The DNA for the CDR3 is TGTGCCTGGAGCGGATCGGGGACTGAAGCTTTCTTT. The V gene is TRBV30, the J gene TRBJ1-1, with D uncertain. V lost 3 bases and J 5 bases, leaving 10 bases between the germline ends. Germline CDR1 is GTSNPN and CDR2 is SVGIG (reference sequence). The CDR3 is made up of 12 amino acids.

J is TRBJ1-4 and V is TRBV30, with a possible D match to TRBD1 (5 bases). This CDR3 has 14 residues. The V gene's germline CDR1 is GTSNPN and CDR2 SVGIG (reference sequence). The V gene lost 8 bases and the J gene lost 3 bases, with 16 bases spanning the gap. CDR3 DNA: TGTGCCAGCACCCGGGACCGGGCTAATGAAAAACTGTTTTTT. It yields the protein CASTRDRANEKLFF.

About this clone: The junction and the germline gene differ at one end; a read error may be behind it. Other DNA sequences in this sample translate to the same CDR3. The chain joins TRBV7-3 to TRBJ2-7; unclear D gene. Germline CDR1 SGHTA, CDR2 FQGTGA. This CDR3 is built from 15 residues. The CDR3 coding sequence is TGTGCCAGCAGCTTAACGTATGAGAATACCTACGAGCAGTATTTC. This encodes CASSLTYENTYEQYF.